The rows below give T cell receptor beta chains drawn from one sample of a study of T cell repertoires in cytomegalovirus infection. One entry per CDR3 protein results from TCRdb running MiXCR on the reads. Seen here are about 110,000 distinct CDR3 sequences, 30% to 35% observed once, and the top ten hold around two fifths. No cognate antigen is known for these TCRs. The material was CD8+ T cells from cultured PBMCs, obtained from culture after CMV antigen stimulation. These receptors all stem from a human donor in good health (CMV status not recorded). Some clones in this sample may be carry-over from other donors' samples. Both conserved end residues are part of each CDR3. D genes are given only for firm matches. A clone size is listed for some rows: how often the clone was seen (once, few, many), or a class if it is expanded.

>TRBV7-9|NA|TRBJ2-7|NA
TGTGCCAGCAGCCGGGGCGGCAGCATCTACGAGCAGTACTTC
CASSRGGSIYEQYF
>TRBV7-2|TRBD1|TRBJ2-3|many
TGTGCCAGCAGCGATACAGGGGGGCTCACAGATACGCAGTATTTT
CASSDTGGLTDTQYF
>TRBV12-3/TRBV12-4|TRBD1|TRBJ1-4|NA
TGTGCCAGCAGTTCTACCGGGACAGGGAATGAAAAACTGTTTTTT
CASSSTGTGNEKLFF
>TRBV19|NA|TRBJ2-1|NA
TGTGCCAGTAGTGGCTTCCATGAGCAGTTCTTC
CASSGFHEQFF
>TRBV27|NA|TRBJ1-5|few
TGTGCCAGCAGTTTGGACTACTATCAGCCCCAGCATTTT
CASSLDYYQPQHF
>TRBV7-6|NA|TRBJ1-2|many
TGTGCCAGCAGCGGGGGGGTTGGGTATGGCTACACCTTC
CASSGGVGYGYTF
>TRBV7-8|NA|TRBJ2-7|many
TGTGCCAGCAGCCCCAGCGGGACATTCTCCGAGCAGTACTTC
CASSPSGTFSEQYF
>TRBV4-1|NA|TRBJ1-2|NA
TGCGCCAGCAGCCAAGCACTGTACAGAAATCGCTATGGCTACACCTTC
CASSQALYRNRYGYTF
>TRBV14|NA|TRBJ2-1|NA
TGTGCCAGCAGCCAGGGTTATGAGCAGTTCTTC
CASSQGYEQFF
>TRBV20-1|NA|TRBJ2-5|NA
TGCAGTGCTAGAGGCGAAGGGGTAATTGAGACCCAGTACTTC
CSARGEGVIETQYF
>TRBV14|NA|TRBJ2-7|NA
TGTGCCAGCAGCGAGACCCGAGGGGCCGCAAGGGGGAGGTACGAGCAGTACTTC
CASSETRGAARGRYEQYF
>TRBV12-3/TRBV12-4|NA|TRBJ2-4|NA
TGTGCCAGCAGTCCCCGGACAGTAGCCAAAAACATTCAGTACTTC
CASSPRTVAKNIQYF
>TRBV7-8|TRBD1|TRBJ2-5|NA
TGTGCCAGCAGCCAGACAGGGCAAGAGACCCAGTACTTC
CASSQTGQETQYF
>TRBV5-6|TRBD1|TRBJ1-6|NA
TGTGCCAGCAGCACGGGACAGGGAGTAACTTCACCCCTCCACTTT
CASSTGQGVTSPLHF
>TRBV6-2/TRBV6-3|NA|TRBJ1-1|few
TGTGCCAGCAGGCTGGGGGCAGGGGACACTGAAGCTTTCTTT
CASRLGAGDTEAFF
>TRBV5-8|NA|TRBJ2-3|many
TGTGCCAGCAGTTCCTGGCCCAGAGGTAGATCTACTGGGGGGGATACGCAGTATTTT
CASSSWPRGRSTGGDTQYF
>TRBV7-2|NA|TRBJ2-2|few
TGTGCCAACAGGGTGACGTACACCGGGGAGCTGTTTTTT
CANRVTYTGELFF